This T cell receptor beta chain is from a study of cytomegalovirus exposure and HLA in healthy donors. The overall study: The Caucasian-associated ancestry cluster held more than 80% of 398 genotyped donors.

Points on this clone: As yet, its antigen is unknown.

CDR1 SGHRS and CDR2 YFSETQ come from the germline V gene. The CDR3 is 15 residues long. The trim removed 2 bases at V and 5 bases at J, leaving 6 bases unmatched. Study-level findings and limits: Researchers reported in a later analysis that a missense DCLRE1C variant was tied to TCR beta V- and J-gene trimming.

PCR amplification relied on 60 Vbeta primers (plus 13 Jbeta primers). Assay used: immunoSEQ multiplex PCR; TCRdb lists only in-frame clones, some missing. The profile shows about 100,000 clones, about four fifths of them singletons. Sequences were obtained from PBMCs. The TCR originated in a woman in her seventies in good health and CMV-seropositive. This chain connects TRBV5-1 to TRBJ1-4, with 7 bases aligning to TRBD1. DNA of the CDR3: TGCGCCAGCAGCTTCCGCGGGACAGTCAATGAAAAACTGTTTTTT. The encoded protein is CASSFRGTVNEKLFF.